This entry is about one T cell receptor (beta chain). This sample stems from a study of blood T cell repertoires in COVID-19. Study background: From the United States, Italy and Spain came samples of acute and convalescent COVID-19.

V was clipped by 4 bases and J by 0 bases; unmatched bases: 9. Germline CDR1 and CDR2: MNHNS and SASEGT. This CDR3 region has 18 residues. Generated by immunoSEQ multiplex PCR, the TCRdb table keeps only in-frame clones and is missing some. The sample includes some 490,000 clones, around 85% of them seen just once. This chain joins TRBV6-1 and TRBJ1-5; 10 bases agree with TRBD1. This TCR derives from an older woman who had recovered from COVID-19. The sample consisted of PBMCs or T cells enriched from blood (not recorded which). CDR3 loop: CASSVGQGRGYSNQPQHF. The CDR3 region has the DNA TGTGCCAGCAGTGTGGGACAGGGGAGGGGGTATAGCAATCAGCCCCAGCATTTT.